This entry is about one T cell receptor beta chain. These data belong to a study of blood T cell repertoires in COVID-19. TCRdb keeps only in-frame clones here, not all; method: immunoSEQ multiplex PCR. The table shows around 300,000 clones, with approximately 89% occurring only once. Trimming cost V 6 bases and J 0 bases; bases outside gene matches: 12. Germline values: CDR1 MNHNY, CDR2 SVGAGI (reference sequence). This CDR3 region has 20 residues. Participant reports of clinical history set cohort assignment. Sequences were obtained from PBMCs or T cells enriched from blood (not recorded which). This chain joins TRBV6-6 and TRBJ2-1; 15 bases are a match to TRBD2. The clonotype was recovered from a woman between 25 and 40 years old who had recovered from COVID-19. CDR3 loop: CASSTRRGTSGRSSYNEQFF. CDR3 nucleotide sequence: TGTGCCAGCAGCACCCGCCGAGGGACTAGCGGGAGGAGCTCCTACAATGAGCAGTTCTTC.